This T cell receptor (beta chain) appears in the sequencing data of a study of T cell responses to AZD1222 COVID-19 vaccine. On the study more broadly: Some second doses came at about 4 weeks and others at about 12 weeks; these were pooled.

Study results and limitations: Reports say nearly half of spike-specific TCRs go after unmutated variant regions. Repertoires were sampled only after the peak T cell response. Females made up more of the donors, who were largely white British, and clonal diversity may have come out too low.

Some clones are missing from TCRdb's copy, which holds only in-frame ones; the method was immunoSEQ multiplex PCR. The data show tens of thousands of clones, 87% seen once. V was pared by 1 base and J by 5 bases, with 22 bases between. The length of the CDR3 is 19 residues. Germline values: CDR1 SGHKS, CDR2 YYEKEE (reference sequence). To note about this clone: What it binds is not known.

The sequence derives from an adult in good health. J is TRBJ1-6 and V is TRBV5-5; perhaps TRBD1 as D (6 bases). The input for sequencing was peripheral blood, taken on day 0 of AZD1222 vaccination. CDR3 sequence reads: CASSLWGGQGVLDNSPLHF. CDR3 DNA: TGTGCCAGCAGCTTGTGGGGGGGCCAGGGAGTGCTTGATAATTCACCCCTCCACTTT.